A selection of T cell receptor beta chains follows, all from one sample in a study of cytomegalovirus exposure and HLA in healthy donors. The repertoire was sequenced with immunoSEQ multiplex PCR; TCRdb's copy has only in-frame clones and lacks some. Of about 150,000 clones detected, 73% appear once; the ten largest clones hold approximately 1.8%. Sequencing used PBMCs. These receptors all stem from a woman aged 18 to 35 in good health and CMV-seronegative. Each CDR3 is given with its conserved first and last residue. The order of the fields is clone size, D gene, J gene, V gene, CDR3 DNA, CDR3 protein. The D gene is left open where the match is weak. For some rows the clone size is stated as once, few or many, or as a class when expanded; others skip it.

-,TRBD2,TRBJ2-4,TRBV4-3,TGCGCCAGCAGCCAAGGGGGACCGGGACTAGCGGGAGTGAGGAACATTCAGTACTTC,CASSQGGPGLAGVRNIQYF
once,TRBD2,TRBJ2-7,TRBV9,TGTGCCAGCAGCCCCCGTGAAGGGGAGGGGACCTACGAGCAGTACTTC,CASSPREGEGTYEQYF
-,-,TRBJ1-1,TRBV7-2,TGTGCCAGCAGCAAACAGGAAAACACTGAAGCTTTCTTT,CASSKQENTEAFF
-,-,TRBJ2-1,TRBV11-3,TGTGCCAGCAGCCGACAAGGGGGGGCCGAGAATGAGCAGTTCTTC,CASSRQGGAENEQFF
-,-,TRBJ1-6,TRBV5-6,TGTGCCAGCAGCGGAGGGAGGTATTCACCCCTCCACTTT,CASSGGRYSPLHF
-,-,TRBJ1-1,TRBV2,TGTGCCAGCAGTGACCCAGGCCTGAACACTGAAGCTTTCTTT,CASSDPGLNTEAFF
few,-,TRBJ1-2,TRBV29-1,TGCAGCGTTCCCAAAATATGGCGGGGCTACACCTTC,CSVPKIWRGYTF
-,TRBD1,TRBJ2-7,TRBV6-5,TGTGCCAGCAGCCACAGGGGTGAGCAGTACTTC,CASSHRGEQYF
-,-,TRBJ1-4,TRBV19,TGTGCCACCGACTCAGGGGTTAATGAAAAACTGTTTTTT,CATDSGVNEKLFF
-,-,TRBJ1-1,TRBV6-5,TGTGCCAGCAGTTACTCACGGACAGCCACTGAAGCTTTCTTT,CASSYSRTATEAFF
once,TRBD1,TRBJ1-2,TRBV5-4,TGTGCCAGCAGCCCAAGCGGACAGGCGATACCCTCCTATGGCTACACCTTC,CASSPSGQAIPSYGYTF
-,-,TRBJ1-2,TRBV4-3,TGCGCCAGCAGCCAAATCTCATGGGGAGATTATGGCTACACCTTC,CASSQISWGDYGYTF
few,-,TRBJ2-1,TRBV15,TGTGCCACCAGCAGAGATGGGACAGAGCAGTTCTTC,CATSRDGTEQFF
once,-,TRBJ2-1,TRBV27,TGTGCCAGCAGTCCCGGGTATGCCCACAATGAGCAGTTCTTC,CASSPGYAHNEQFF
-,-,TRBJ1-2,TRBV28,TGTGCCAGCAGTTCGACGCGGGAATATGGCTACACCTTC,CASSSTREYGYTF
-,-,TRBJ1-3,TRBV6-6,TGTGCCAGCAGTTATACAGGATGGGGTGGAAACACCATATATTTT,CASSYTGWGGNTIYF
few,-,TRBJ2-1,TRBV18,TGTGCCAGCTCAGTAGATAGCGGTGAGCAGTTCTTC,CASSVDSGEQFF
once,-,TRBJ2-7,TRBV6-6,TGTGCCAGCAGTTCCTCGACAGTTTTCTACGAGCAGTACTTC,CASSSSTVFYEQYF
-,-,TRBJ1-2,TRBV2,TGTGCCAGCAGCGGTAGGGGTCGGAGCTATGGCTACACCTTC,CASSGRGRSYGYTF
-,-,TRBJ2-3,TRBV5-1,TGCGCCAGCAGCTTGATGGCTCAGGCAGATACGCAGTATTTT,CASSLMAQADTQYF
-,TRBD1,TRBJ1-6,TRBV9,TGTGCCAGCCGCAGGGGGGACCGGGACAGGGCTGGGTGGGCCTTAAAATTT,CASRRGDRDRAGWALKF
-,TRBD1,TRBJ1-1,TRBV18,TGTGCCAGCTCACCGGACAGGACTGAAGCTTTCTTT,CASSPDRTEAFF
-,TRBD1,TRBJ1-3,TRBV4-3,TGCGCCAGCAGCCAAGGGGACAGAAGCTCTGGAAACACCATATATTTT,CASSQGDRSSGNTIYF
-,-,TRBJ1-3,TRBV9,TGTGCCAGCAGCGTACTTCCGAGCTCTGGAAACACCATATATTTT,CASSVLPSSGNTIYF
once,-,TRBJ1-5,TRBV19,TGTGCCAGTCGGTGGGAGGGCAATCAGCCCCAGCATTTT,CASRWEGNQPQHF
few,-,TRBJ2-7,TRBV29-1,TGCAGCGTTCGAAGGGGGGGGGTCTACGAGCAGTACTTC,CSVRRGGVYEQYF